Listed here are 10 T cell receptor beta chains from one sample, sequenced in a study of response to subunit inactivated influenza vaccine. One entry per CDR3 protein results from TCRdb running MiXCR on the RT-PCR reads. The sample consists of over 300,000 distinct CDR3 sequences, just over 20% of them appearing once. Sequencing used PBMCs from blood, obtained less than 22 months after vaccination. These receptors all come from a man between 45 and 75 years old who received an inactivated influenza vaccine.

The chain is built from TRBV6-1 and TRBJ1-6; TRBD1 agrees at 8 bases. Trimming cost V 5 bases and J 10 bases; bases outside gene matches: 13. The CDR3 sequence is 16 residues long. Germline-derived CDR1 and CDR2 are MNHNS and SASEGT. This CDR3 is CASSPAHGTGGSPLHF. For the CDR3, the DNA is TGTGCCAGCAGTCCCGCCCACGGCACAGGGGGATCACCCCTCCACTTT.

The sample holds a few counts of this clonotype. The CDR3 protein is CASSSAETNYGYTF. The CDR3 nucleotides are TGTGCCAGCAGTTCGGCAGAGACTAACTATGGCTACACCTTC. The chain has TRBV12-3 or TRBV12-4 and TRBJ1-2; D remains unclear. Trimming took off 4 bases at V and 0 bases at J, with 9 bases between the two ends. The CDR3 covers 14 residues.

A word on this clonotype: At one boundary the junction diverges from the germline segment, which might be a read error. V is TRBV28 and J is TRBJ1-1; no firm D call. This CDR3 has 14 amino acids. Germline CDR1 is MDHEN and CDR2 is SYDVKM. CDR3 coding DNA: TGTGCCGGCAGTTTATCAAACAGTTACACTGAAGCTTTCTTT. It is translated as CAGSLSNSYTEAFF.

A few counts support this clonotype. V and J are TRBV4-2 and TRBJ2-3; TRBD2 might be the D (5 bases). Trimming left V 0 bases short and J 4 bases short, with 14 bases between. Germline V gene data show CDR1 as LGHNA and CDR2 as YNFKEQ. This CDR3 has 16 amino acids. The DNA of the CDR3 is TGTGCCAGCAGCCAAGATCCCGGGGTCCTCGCAGATACGCAGTATTTT. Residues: CASSQDPGVLADTQYF.

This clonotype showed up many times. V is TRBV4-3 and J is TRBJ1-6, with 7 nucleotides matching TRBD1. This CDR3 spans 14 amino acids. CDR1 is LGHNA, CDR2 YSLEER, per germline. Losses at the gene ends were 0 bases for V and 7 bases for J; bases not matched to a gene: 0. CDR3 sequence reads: CASSQEQGNSPLHF. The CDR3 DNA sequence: TGCGCCAGCAGCCAAGAACAGGGGAATTCACCCCTCCACTTT.

CDR3: CSATGTPRSYEQYF. In DNA form, the CDR3 reads TGCAGTGCTACCGGGACACCCCGTAGCTACGAGCAGTACTTC. V usage is TRBV20-1 and J usage is TRBJ2-7; tentative D call: TRBD1 (6 bases). CDR1 and CDR2 (germline): DFQATT, SNEGSKA (reference sequence). This CDR3 has 14 residues. Trimming took off 4 bases at V and 3 bases at J, with 16 bases between the two ends.

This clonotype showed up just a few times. The CDR3 here is CASSTGAYMNTEAFF. In DNA, the CDR3 is TGCGCCAGCAGCACGGGAGCGTATATGAACACTGAAGCTTTCTTT. This chain connects TRBV5-1 to TRBJ1-1; D remains unclear. Per the germline V gene, CDR1 is SGHRS and CDR2 is YFSETQ. The CDR3 loop spans 15 amino acids. Trimming took 4 bases from V and 0 from J, leaving 13 bases between them. The full variable domain, with the rest looked up from reference TRBV5-1 and TRBJ1-1, is KAGVTQTPRYLIKTRGQQVTLSCSPISGHRSVSWYQQTPGQGLQFLFEYFSETQRNKGNFPGRFSGRQFSNSRSEMNVSTLELGDSALYLCASSTGAYMNTEAFFGQGTRLTVV.

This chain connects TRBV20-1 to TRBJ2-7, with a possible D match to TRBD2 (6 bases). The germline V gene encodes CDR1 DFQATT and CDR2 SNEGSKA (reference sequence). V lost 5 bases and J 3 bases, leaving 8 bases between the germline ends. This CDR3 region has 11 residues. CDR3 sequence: CSALRDYEQYF. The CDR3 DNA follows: TGCAGTGCTCTGCGGGACTACGAGCAGTACTTC.

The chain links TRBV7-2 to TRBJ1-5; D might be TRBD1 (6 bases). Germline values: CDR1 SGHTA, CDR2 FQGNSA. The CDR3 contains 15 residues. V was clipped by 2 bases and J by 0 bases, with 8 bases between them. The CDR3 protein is CASSLNRDSNQPQHF. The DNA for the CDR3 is TGTGCCAGCAGCTTAAACAGGGATAGCAATCAGCCCCAGCATTTT.

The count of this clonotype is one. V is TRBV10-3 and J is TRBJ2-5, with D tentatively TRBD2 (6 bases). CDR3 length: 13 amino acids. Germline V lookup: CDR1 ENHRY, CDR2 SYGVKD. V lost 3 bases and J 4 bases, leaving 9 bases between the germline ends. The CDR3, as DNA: TGTGCCATCAGTGAAGTGGAGGGAGAGACCCAGTACTTC. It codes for CAISEVEGETQYF.